This TCR beta chain was sequenced in a study of post-analysis software for immune sequencing data. Study overall: Relapsing-remitting, secondary progressive and progressive-relapsing forms of multiple sclerosis all featured among disease courses.

Unique molecular identifiers featured in each of the TCR beta cDNA libraries. Roughly 500,000 cDNA molecules came from about 1 to 10 million T cells. TCRdb processed the PCR reads anew with MiXCR; each CDR3 protein has one entry. Of hundreds of thousands of distinct CDR3 sequences in the sample, less than 35% were seen once. Trimming removed 6 bases from V and 9 bases from J; junction bases left unmatched: 2. The CDR3 is 12 residues long. Per the germline V gene, CDR1 is KGHSH and CDR2 is LQKENI. Study-wide findings and caveats: Under F measure analysis, samples from one preparation batch co-clustered strongly. Those with multiple sclerosis, the patient group, showed significantly lower normalized Chao1 diversity than controls. A few TRBV segments were significantly more frequent in patients than in controls. TRBV5-6, TRBV5-1 and TRBV20-1 were among these segments.

This clonotype was found a few times. The antigen is undetermined. The TCR was taken from a girl aged 5-17 years with multiple sclerosis. This chain uses TRBV18 with TRBJ2-1, with 10 bases identical to TRBD1. Input material: blood. CDR3 nucleotide sequence: TGTGCCAGCTCGGACAGGGGGGTTGAGCAGTTCTTC. Translation gives CASSDRGVEQFF. Complete variable domain (other parts from reference TRBV18 and TRBJ2-1): NAGVMQNPRHLVRRRGQEARLRCSPMKGHSHVYWYRQLPEEGLKFMVYLQKENIIDESGMPKERFSAEFPKEGPSILRIQQVVRGDSAAYFCASSDRGVEQFFGPGTRLTVL.